The clone carrying this T cell receptor beta chain occurred many times. Antigen specificity is unknown. This sample is part of a study of T cells after yellow fever vaccination. Study summary: Fractions with few cells were prepared using SMART-Seq v4 Ultra Low Input. Study-wide results and caveats: Compared with primary, the secondary response was weaker and peaked at day 5, not 15.

V was clipped by 2 bases and J by 8 bases, with 13 bases between them. This CDR3 region has 14 residues. Germline V lookup: CDR1 MNHEY, CDR2 SVGEGT. The study made its TCR cDNA through 5'RACE template switching. That step introduced a universal primer site along with UMIs. TCRdb called the 5' RACE reads again in MiXCR, with one record for every CDR3 protein. Of 50,000 or so distinct CDR3 sequences in the sample, approximately 7% were seen once. The sequence came from a man aged 18 to 29 who received the YFV17D yellow fever vaccine. The chain carries TRBV6-2 or TRBV6-3 and TRBJ2-1; D might be TRBD2 (5 bases). Sequenced material: CD8+ T cells sorted from PBMCs, taken approximately 16 days after the first yellow fever vaccination. The CDR3 bases are TGTGCCAGCAGTTACCCGGACTTGTTGGATGAGCAGTTCTTC. Translation: CASSYPDLLDEQFF.